This T cell receptor (beta chain) appears in the sequencing data of a study of beta chain features in type 1 diabetes. General study results and limits: The naive, central memory and Treg TCRB repertoires showed an apparent similarity that was greater among patients than among healthy donors. Shortening that was moderate but significant affected the TCRB CDR3s of Type 1 diabetes patients in all four CD4+ subsets.

A note on this clone: Its target is not known.

CD4+ naive, central memory, regulatory and stem cell-like memory subsets were isolated by sorting on CD45RO/CCR7/CD25/CD127/CD95/CD27. Every isolated RNA sample was fully reverse transcribed, so sequencing captured expressed TCRB transcripts. The table came from immunoSEQ multiplex PCR; TCRdb's copy has only in-frame clones and leaves some out. The data hold hundreds of thousands of clones, with about an eighth observed a single time. The sequenced sample consisted of naive CD4+ T cells from blood. The TCR was taken from a man between 18 and 29 years old with type 1 diabetes.

This chain's CDR3 is CASSLRAGSDNEQFF. DNA for the CDR3: TGTGCCAGCAGTTTAAGGGCAGGGTCTGACAATGAGCAGTTCTTC. The J gene is TRBJ2-1, the V gene TRBV28; D might be TRBD1 (5 bases). V was clipped by 2 bases and J by 5 bases, with 13 bases between them. CDR3 length equals 15 residues. Per germline, CDR1 MDHEN and CDR2 SYDVKM.